Following are 29 T cell receptor beta chains from one sample sequenced in a study of shared clonotypes between healthy human individuals. Positive CCR7 selection of CD45RO-negative cells yielded the naive CD8 cells, and terminally differentiated effector memory CD45RA+ cells were excluded. Clones were read by immunoSEQ multiplex PCR, and TCRdb kept only the in-frame ones, dropping some. The repertoire holds around 2,000,000 clones, with about 93% as singletons. Sequences were obtained from naive CD8+ T cells from PBMCs. These receptors came from a man aged 18 to 30 in good health. Some clones in this sample may be carry-over from other donors' samples.

The chain links TRBV28 to TRBJ2-2; D might be TRBD2 (6 bases). Germline assignment: CDR1 MDHEN and CDR2 SYDVKM. There are 19 residues in the CDR3. The germline V and J ends were trimmed by 3 bases and 1 base, with 21 bases remaining between them. CDR3 residues: CASSFGAGMRVLNTGELFF. In nucleotides, the CDR3 is TGTGCCAGCAGTTTTGGGGCGGGGATGAGGGTCTTGAACACCGGGGAGCTGTTTTTT.

The CDR3 DNA reads as TGTGCCAGCAGCCCTCTATTAAATGGCTACACCTTC. Protein product: CASSPLLNGYTF. V gene TRBV7-8 combines with J gene TRBJ1-2; no definite D call. The V gene's germline CDR1 is SGHVS and CDR2 FQNEAQ. This CDR3 has 12 residues. V lost 5 bases to trimming and J lost 6 bases, with 10 bases between them. The variable domain in full, with the rest retrieved from reference TRBV7-8 and TRBJ1-2, is GAGVSQSPRYKVAKRGQDVALRCDPISGHVSLFWYQQALGQGPEFLTYFQNEAQLDKSGLPSDRFFAERPEGSVSTLKIQRTQQEDSAVYLCASSPLLNGYTFGSGTRLTVV.

V is TRBV29-1 and J is TRBJ2-3; a possible D gene is TRBD1 (5 bases). Per the germline V gene, CDR1 is SQVTM and CDR2 is ANQGSEA. Deletions cut 4 bases from V and 0 bases from J, with 14 bases between. CDR3 size: 15 residues. This CDR3 reads CSVAVDIPSTDTQYF. The CDR3 DNA reads as TGCAGCGTTGCGGTGGACATCCCTAGCACAGATACGCAGTATTTT.

The sample holds one count of this clone. The V call is TRBV5-4, the J call TRBJ2-7, with 8 bases lining up with TRBD2. CDR1 SGHNT and CDR2 YYREEE come from the germline V gene (reference sequence). V was pared by 4 bases and J by 5 bases, with 11 bases of the junction left unmatched. This CDR3 has 15 amino acids. The CDR3 DNA reads as TGTGCCAGCAGCGACCCGGGGGGGCCCCCCGACGAGCAGTACTTC. Protein sequence: CASSDPGGPPDEQYF.

The J gene is TRBJ1-5, the V gene TRBV9, with 8 bases identical to TRBD1. The CDR3 totals 16 residues. Trimming cost V 3 bases and J 3 bases; bases outside gene matches: 8. Germline V gene lookup returns CDR1 SGDLS and CDR2 YYNGEE. The CDR3 DNA follows: TGTGCCAGCAGCGCCGGGACAGGCCCTTTCAATCAGCCCCAGCATTTT. Amino acids: CASSAGTGPFNQPQHF. Full variable domain (remainder filled in from reference TRBV9 and TRBJ1-5): DSGVTQTPKHLITATGQRVTLRCSPRSGDLSVYWYQQSLDQGLQFLIQYYNGEERAKGNILERFSAQQFPDLHSELNLSSLELGDSALYFCASSAGTGPFNQPQHFGDGTRLSIL.

The rearrangement links TRBV2 to TRBJ2-7, with no clear D. This CDR3 region has 13 residues. V dropped 3 bases and J dropped 0 bases, with 6 bases sitting between them. Germline V gene sequence: CDR1 SNHLY, CDR2 FYNNEI. The CDR3 here is CASSEVDSYEQYF. CDR3 nucleotide sequence: TGTGCCAGCAGTGAGGTAGACTCCTACGAGCAGTACTTC.

V and J are TRBV6-6 and TRBJ2-7, with D unresolved. V lost 3 bases to trimming and J lost 5 bases, with 20 bases between them. Germline V lookup: CDR1 MNHNY, CDR2 SVGAGI (reference sequence). CDR3 length: 16 residues. The CDR3 DNA is TGTGCCAGCAGTTATGGCTTCGGTGGCAGGTTGGACGAGCAGTACTTC. It encodes CASSYGFGGRLDEQYF.

The V and J genes are TRBV7-6 and TRBJ1-2, with D hard to call. Trimming left V 7 bases short and J 6 bases short, with 21 bases between. This CDR3 has 15 residues. Germline CDR1 SGHVS, CDR2 FNYEAQ. The CDR3 nucleotides are TGTGCCAGCACCTCAAGCTCCTATGGTGTGGATGGCTACACCTTC. Its protein product is CASTSSSYGVDGYTF.

About this clone: The limits of the CDR3 on the DNA are not certain, so only TCRdb's listed CDR3 is given. The V call is TRBV2, the J call TRBJ2-1; the D call TRBD2 from the table was never checked on the DNA. CDR1 SNHLY and CDR2 FYNNEI come from the germline V gene. The CDR3 is 17 residues long, ends included. The CDR3 spells CASLWRGTDFGGNEQFF.

The chain employs TRBV5-1 and TRBJ2-3; TRBD2 matches 12 bases. The germline V gene has CDR1 SGHRS and CDR2 YFSETQ. Trimming cost V 4 bases and J 6 bases; bases outside gene matches: 12. The CDR3 covers 17 residues. CDR3 protein: CASSHLLAGGPPDTQYF. The CDR3 DNA is TGCGCCAGCAGCCACCTCCTAGCGGGAGGGCCTCCTGATACGCAGTATTTT.

This clone was counted a few times. The V and J genes are TRBV29-1 and TRBJ1-1, with D hard to call. The ends were cut back, 6 bases at V and 1 base at J, with 12 bases in the middle. Per the germline V gene, CDR1 is SQVTM and CDR2 is ANQGSEA. There are 13 residues in the CDR3. CDR3: CSVRVPPNTEAFF. DNA of the CDR3: TGCAGCGTCCGTGTCCCGCCGAACACTGAAGCTTTCTTT.

The chain links TRBV2 to TRBJ2-6; D remains ambiguous. Looked up from germline, CDR1 is SNHLY and CDR2 is FYNNEI. V lost 7 bases and J 0 bases, leaving 7 bases between the germline ends. This CDR3 contains 14 residues. CDR3 amino acids: CASIKSSGANVLTF. CDR3 nucleotides: TGTGCCAGCATAAAGAGCTCTGGGGCCAACGTCCTGACTTTC.

The chain combines TRBV28 with TRBJ2-3; 9 bases map to TRBD2. Germline V gene lookup returns CDR1 MDHEN and CDR2 SYDVKM. V dropped 3 bases and J dropped 7; count of bases not matched to a gene: 8. The CDR3 has 15 amino acids. In nucleotides, the CDR3 is TGTGCCAGCAGTTTGTCTAGCGGGACCATCTATACGCAGTATTTT. Encoded protein: CASSLSSGTIYTQYF. Together with reference TRBV28 and TRBJ2-3, the CDR3 gives the full variable domain: DVKVTQSSRYLVKRTGEKVFLECVQDMDHENMFWYRQDPGLGLRLIYFSYDVKMKEKGDIPEGYSVSREKKERFSLILESASTNQTSMYLCASSLSSGTIYTQYFGPGTRLTVL.

The genes are TRBV5-8 and TRBJ2-1, with 9 nucleotides matching TRBD2. Germline CDR1 reads SGHTS; CDR2 reads YDEGEE. This CDR3 has 15 amino acids. The J segment lost 2 bases and the V segment lost 4 bases, leaving 4 bases of the junction unmatched. The CDR3, as DNA: TGTGCCAGCAGCGTACTAGCGGGTCCCTACAATGAGCAGTTCTTC. It codes for CASSVLAGPYNEQFF.

In the case of this clone: This CDR3 is also generated by other DNA sequences in the sample. This chain joins TRBV27 and TRBJ1-2, with a possible D match to TRBD1 (5 bases). Germline V CDR1 and CDR2: MNHEY, SMNVEV (reference sequence). This CDR3 spans 12 amino acids. The V end was cut by 5 bases, the J end by 7 bases, with 11 bases between. DNA of the CDR3: TGTGCCAGCAGTCCGGGGGGAGTTGGCTACACCTTC. This gives the protein CASSPGGVGYTF.

Concerning this clone itself: Other nucleotide sequences from this sample produce the same CDR3. The chain recombines TRBV27 with TRBJ2-1; D gene ambiguous. The CDR3 runs 15 residues. Trimming took 3 bases from V and 4 from J, leaving 13 bases between them. Germline V gene lookup returns CDR1 MNHEY and CDR2 SMNVEV (reference sequence). The CDR3: CASSFGPALYNEQFF. The CDR3 DNA is TGTGCCAGCAGTTTTGGTCCAGCCCTATACAATGAGCAGTTCTTC.

V usage is TRBV7-2 and J usage is TRBJ2-7, with D possibly being TRBD2 (5 bases). The CDR3 is 15 residues long. The V gene's germline CDR1 is SGHTA and CDR2 FQGNSA. Between the trimmed V and J ends, which lost 2 bases and 3 bases, there was a span of 14 bases. For the CDR3, the DNA is TGTGCCAGCAGCTTATTGGCGGGCAGTGGCTACGAGCAGTACTTC. Translating it yields CASSLLAGSGYEQYF.

This chain connects TRBV14 to TRBJ1-3, with D unresolved. The CDR3 extends over 17 amino acids. V was clipped by 0 bases and J by 0 bases, with 12 bases between them. Germline V gene sequence: CDR1 SGHDN, CDR2 FVKESK. CDR3 sequence: CASSQDGSFSSGNTIYF. CDR3 coding DNA: TGTGCCAGCAGCCAAGATGGGAGCTTCAGCTCTGGAAACACCATATATTTT.

CDR3 bases: TGTGCCAGCATCCGTAGCCCAACTAATGAAAAACTGTTTTTT. Its protein is CASIRSPTNEKLFF. The rearrangement uses TRBV2 and TRBJ1-4; D gene unclear. Germline assignment: CDR1 SNHLY and CDR2 FYNNEI. This CDR3 spans 14 amino acids. Trimming removed 7 bases from V and 0 bases from J, with 9 bases in between.

The chain is built from TRBV2 and TRBJ2-7, with D perhaps TRBD1 (8 bases). The CDR3 extends over 14 amino acids. The ends were cut back, 9 bases at V and 7 bases at J, with 22 bases in the middle. Per germline, CDR1 SNHLY and CDR2 FYNNEI. CDR3: CASSGGRGLDEQYF. CDR3 coding DNA: TGTGCCAGTTCGGGAGGCAGGGGGCTAGATGAGCAGTACTTC.

The J gene is TRBJ2-2, the V gene TRBV19; the D is unclear. The CDR3 length is 14 residues. V dropped 10 bases and J dropped 3 bases, with 15 bases sitting between them. CDR1 is LNHDA and CDR2 is SQIVND in the germline V gene (reference sequence). The CDR3 DNA sequence: TGTGCCACCTCAGACCGATCCTACACCGGGGAGCTGTTTTTT. Residues: CATSDRSYTGELFF.

The chain combines TRBV27 with TRBJ2-7, with D maybe TRBD1 (5 bases). The germline gives CDR1 MNHEY, CDR2 SMNVEV (reference sequence). The CDR3 spans 15 residues. V lost 2 bases and J 3 bases, leaving 14 bases between the germline ends. The CDR3 nucleotides read TGTGCCAGCAGTTTAGGGTCAGGGCTAAACTACGAGCAGTACTTC. Its translation is CASSLGSGLNYEQYF.

Notes on this clone: Different DNA sequences within this sample yield the same CDR3. CDR3 protein: CASSYLGQGGTEAFF. CDR3 nucleotides: TGTGCCAGCAGTTACCTGGGACAGGGTGGCACTGAAGCTTTCTTT. V is TRBV6-5 and J is TRBJ1-1; the match to TRBD1 covers 9 bases. Losses at the gene ends were 2 bases for V and 4 bases for J; bases not matched to a gene: 5. In germline, CDR1 is MNHEY, CDR2 SVGAGI. The CDR3 has 15 residues.

This chain links TRBV29-1 with TRBJ2-1; 7 bases map to TRBD2. The germline V gene has CDR1 SQVTM and CDR2 ANQGSEA. CDR3 length: 13 amino acids. The CDR3, as DNA: TGCAGGAATCCGGGACTACCTTACAATGAGCAGTTCTTC. Protein: CRNPGLPYNEQFF.

This chain's CDR3 is CASSLSFGLSGVNEQFF. The CDR3, as DNA: TGTGCCAGCAGCTTGTCTTTCGGACTATCGGGGGTCAATGAGCAGTTCTTC. J is TRBJ2-1 and V is TRBV7-3; tentatively, D is TRBD2 (6 bases). The germline CDR1 and CDR2 sequences are SGHTA and FQGTGA. Trimming stripped 3 bases from V and 6 bases from J, with 21 bases between. The CDR3 is 17 residues long.

This sequence joins TRBV7-9 and TRBJ2-3, with TRBD2 identical over 10 bases. CDR1 is SEHNR and CDR2 is FQNEAQ in the germline V gene (reference sequence). V shed 5 bases, J shed 4 bases, and the junction held 9 bases outside the gene matches. The CDR3 is 16 amino acids. CDR3 residues: CASSKLAGREADTQYF. The CDR3 DNA is TGTGCCAGCAGCAAACTAGCGGGACGAGAGGCAGATACGCAGTATTTT.

The chain combines TRBV27 with TRBJ2-1, with 7 bases lining up with TRBD2. The CDR3 is 15 residues long. The germline V gene encodes CDR1 MNHEY and CDR2 SMNVEV (reference sequence). The V segment lost 6 bases and the J segment 0 bases; nucleotides outside the gene matches: 5. CDR3 sequence: CASRSSGDSYNEQFF. The CDR3 bases are TGTGCCAGCAGATCCAGCGGGGACTCCTACAATGAGCAGTTCTTC.

The chain is built from TRBV27 and TRBJ2-7; 10 bases map to TRBD2. Germline V gives CDR1 MNHEY, CDR2 SMNVEV (reference sequence). The V gene end was trimmed by 5 bases and the J gene end by 7 bases; junction bases not matched to a gene: 11. CDR3 length: 15 residues. The CDR3 reads CASSPRAGGPREQYF. In nucleotides, the CDR3 is TGTGCCAGCAGTCCCCGAGCGGGAGGGCCTCGGGAGCAGTACTTC.

This clone was detected a few times. Other nucleotide sequences in the sample specify the same CDR3. The chain recombines TRBV30 with TRBJ1-1; tentatively, D is TRBD1 (5 bases). The CDR3 is 11 residues long. CDR1 and CDR2 from the germline V gene are GTSNPN and SVGIG (reference sequence). V dropped 4 bases and J dropped 5 bases, with 8 bases sitting between them. The CDR3 here is CAWNRGTEAFF. The CDR3 DNA reads as TGTGCCTGGAACCGGGGGACTGAAGCTTTCTTT.